Each of the 32 T cell receptor beta chains below was sequenced from the same sample in a study of cytomegalovirus exposure and HLA in healthy donors. Profiled with immunoSEQ multiplex PCR; TCRdb holds only in-frame clones, not every one. The table records over 200,000 clones, approximately 87% of them present only once. Sequenced sample: PBMCs. These receptors were taken from a woman between 18 and 30 years old in good health and CMV-seronegative.

This chain uses TRBV28 with TRBJ1-5; the D gene is possibly TRBD1 (5 bases). Between the trimmed V and J ends, which lost 5 bases and 2 bases, there was a span of 16 bases. CDR1 is MDHEN and CDR2 is SYDVKM in the germline V gene. The CDR3 sequence is 16 residues long. Here the CDR3 DNA reads TGTGCCAGCAGTGAGTACAGGAGACCCCGCAATCAGCCCCAGCATTTT. Encoded protein: CASSEYRRPRNQPQHF.

V gene TRBV11-1 combines with J gene TRBJ2-5; TRBD1 matches 12 bases. V dropped 1 base and J dropped 6; count of bases not matched to a gene: 12. Germline V gene sequence: CDR1 SGHAT, CDR2 FQDESV (reference sequence). The CDR3 extends over 18 amino acids. This chain's CDR3 is CASSLGDRGRPLGKTQYF. The CDR3 bases are TGTGCCAGCAGCTTAGGGGACAGGGGGCGCCCCCTAGGAAAGACCCAGTACTTC.

In its sample, this clone was seen once. The chain combines TRBV2 with TRBJ2-3; D remains ambiguous. The CDR3 sequence is 13 residues long. Per germline, CDR1 SNHLY and CDR2 FYNNEI. V was trimmed by 5 bases and J by 0 bases, leaving 6 bases between them. This CDR3 reads CASSYGSTDTQYF. The CDR3 DNA sequence: TGTGCCAGCAGTTACGGTAGCACAGATACGCAGTATTTT.

This sequence joins TRBV5-1 and TRBJ2-7; 11 positions agree with TRBD1. The CDR3 has 14 amino acids. The junction had 4 bases not matched to a gene; V was cut back by 6 bases and J by 2 bases. Germline assignment: CDR1 SGHRS and CDR2 YFSETQ. The CDR3 loop is CASNPGQGAYEQYF. CDR3 DNA: TGCGCCAGCAACCCGGGACAGGGGGCCTACGAGCAGTACTTC. The whole variable domain, filled in from reference TRBV5-1 and TRBJ2-7, reads KAGVTQTPRYLIKTRGQQVTLSCSPISGHRSVSWYQQTPGQGLQFLFEYFSETQRNKGNFPGRFSGRQFSNSRSEMNVSTLELGDSALYLCASNPGQGAYEQYFGPGTRLTVT.

The genes are TRBV25-1 and TRBJ1-4; D not certain. The CDR3 totals 15 residues. Germline CDR1 MGHDK, CDR2 SYGVNS. V gave up 3 bases and J gave up 6 bases, with 14 bases separating them. The CDR3 DNA sequence: TGTGCCAGCAGTGACCAGAAAGTGCGGGATGAAAAACTGTTTTTT. Amino acid sequence: CASSDQKVRDEKLFF.

The chain recombines TRBV4-1 with TRBJ2-4; D is perhaps TRBD1 or TRBD2 (5 bases each). Germline CDR1 and CDR2: MGHRA and YSYEKL. This CDR3 is 15 amino acids long. Between the trimmed V and J ends, which lost 1 base and 7 bases, there was a span of 14 bases. The CDR3 here is CASSQVFLEGNIQYF. In DNA, the CDR3 is TGCGCCAGCAGCCAAGTCTTCCTTGAGGGGAACATTCAGTACTTC.

This clone came up a few times. The rearrangement links TRBV6-4 to TRBJ1-2, with D possibly TRBD1 on 5 matching bases. V was trimmed by 10 bases and J by 4 bases, leaving 10 bases between them. The CDR3 runs to 11 residues. Looked up from germline, CDR1 is MRHNA and CDR2 is SNTAGT. CDR3 amino acids: CATRGSYGYTF. DNA for the CDR3: TGTGCCACCCGGGGGTCCTATGGCTACACCTTC.

The chain joins TRBV27 to TRBJ2-5; D might be TRBD2 (6 bases). The CDR3 covers 15 residues. Deletions cut 4 bases from V and 6 bases from J, with 18 bases between. The germline gives CDR1 MNHEY, CDR2 SMNVEV (reference sequence). CDR3 in DNA: TGTGCCAGCAGTTGGGCGGGGATGGACGCCAAGACCCAGTACTTC. Amino acid sequence: CASSWAGMDAKTQYF.

This clone has just one count. The chain couples TRBV10-2 to TRBJ2-7; D unclear. Trimming cost V 0 bases and J 0 bases, with 12 bases left between them. The CDR3 runs 16 residues. The germline V gene has CDR1 WSHSY and CDR2 SAAADI. The CDR3 DNA follows: TGCGCCAGCAGTGAGTCGATACCGACGGACTCCTACGAGCAGTACTTC. This codes for CASSESIPTDSYEQYF.

This chain links TRBV7-9 with TRBJ2-7; the D gene is possibly TRBD2 (6 bases). The CDR3 extends over 15 amino acids. The V and J ends lost 4 bases and 1 base respectively, with 14 bases between them. Germline V lookup: CDR1 SEHNR, CDR2 FQNEAQ (reference sequence). The CDR3 region is CASSSARGISYEQYF. In DNA, the CDR3 is TGTGCCAGCAGCTCCGCACGGGGGATATCCTACGAGCAGTACTTC.

This chain uses TRBV9 with TRBJ1-2, with TRBD1 matching 7 bases. CDR3 length equals 16 residues. Germline V gene sequence: CDR1 SGDLS, CDR2 YYNGEE. Germline trimming cut 3 bases from V and 0 bases from J; bases unmatched to any gene: 8. DNA of the CDR3: TGTGCCAGCAGCGCCGGGACAGCAGAAGCTAACTATGGCTACACCTTC. It translates to CASSAGTAEANYGYTF.

This clone has just a few counts. The chain is built from TRBV25-1 and TRBJ2-7, with a tentative D call TRBD1 (6 bases). V was clipped by 8 bases and J by 3 bases, with 11 bases between them. This CDR3 spans 12 amino acids. Germline assignment: CDR1 MGHDK and CDR2 SYGVNS. The CDR3 region is CASEGHGYEQYF. CDR3 bases: TGTGCCAGCGAGGGACACGGCTACGAGCAGTACTTC.

CDR3 sequence: CASSPRTGGGDEQFF. In DNA form, the CDR3 reads TGTGCCAGCAGTCCCCGGACAGGGGGCGGCGATGAGCAGTTCTTC. V and J are TRBV27 and TRBJ2-1, with TRBD1 identical over 11 bases. The CDR3 has 15 residues. Trimming removed 5 bases from V and 8 bases from J; junction bases left unmatched: 8. CDR1 and CDR2 from the germline V gene are MNHEY and SMNVEV (reference sequence).

V and J are TRBV15 and TRBJ2-2; D gene ambiguous. Germline V gene sequence: CDR1 LNHNV, CDR2 YYDKDF (reference sequence). CDR3 length: 12 amino acids. V was trimmed by 0 bases and J by 7 bases, leaving 3 bases between them. CDR3 residues: CATSRDIGELFF. The CDR3 DNA follows: TGTGCCACCAGCAGAGATATCGGGGAGCTGTTTTTT.

The V gene is TRBV19, the J gene TRBJ2-5, with D maybe TRBD1 (5 bases). V lost 3 bases and J lost 7, with 12 bases in between. The CDR3 spans 13 residues. Germline loops: CDR1 LNHDA, CDR2 SQIVND (reference sequence). This CDR3 is CASSIGRQGTQYF. The CDR3, as DNA: TGTGCCAGTAGTATCGGGCGGCAGGGGACCCAGTACTTC.

This clone was recorded a few times. The CDR3 loop reads CASSLGTSGSVSYEQYF. The CDR3, as DNA: TGCGCCAGCAGCTTGGGGACTAGCGGGAGCGTTTCCTACGAGCAGTACTTC. The genes are TRBV5-1 and TRBJ2-7; the match to TRBD2 covers 13 bases. V was pared by 0 bases and J by 1 base, with 4 bases of the junction left unmatched. The germline CDR1 and CDR2 sequences are SGHRS and YFSETQ. This CDR3 comprises 17 residues.

To note about this clone: Other DNA sequences in the same sample also yield this CDR3. This chain joins TRBV27 and TRBJ2-3; tentative D call: TRBD2 (6 bases). The CDR3 covers 14 residues. Per the germline V gene, CDR1 is MNHEY and CDR2 is SMNVEV (reference sequence). V gave up 2 bases and J gave up 0 bases, with 6 bases separating them. The CDR3 loop is CASSLGRSTDTQYF. The CDR3 bases are TGTGCCAGCAGTTTAGGGAGGAGCACAGATACGCAGTATTTT.

The chain couples TRBV10-3 to TRBJ1-2; D might be TRBD1 (5 bases). The CDR3 spans 13 residues. The germline gives CDR1 ENHRY, CDR2 SYGVKD. Trimming removed 6 bases from V and 3 bases from J, with 11 bases in between. Here the CDR3 reads CAISTGSYYGYTF. CDR3 bases: TGTGCCATCAGCACAGGTTCTTACTATGGCTACACCTTC.

The rearrangement uses TRBV6-5 and TRBJ1-2; 11 positions match TRBD1. CDR3 size: 15 residues. Germline trimming cut 5 bases from V and 9 bases from J; bases unmatched to any gene: 11. Germline V gives CDR1 MNHEY, CDR2 SVGAGI. CDR3 coding DNA: TGTGCCAGCAGTGCAAGCCGGGACAGGGGGAAGAGCTACACCTTC. This sequence encodes CASSASRDRGKSYTF.

V gene TRBV28 combines with J gene TRBJ2-7, with TRBD2 as a possible D gene (6 bases). CDR3 length: 14 residues. V was pared by 5 bases and J by 3 bases, with 14 bases between. Germline CDR1 and CDR2: MDHEN and SYDVKM. The CDR3 coding sequence is TGTGCCAGCAGTATCCCGGGACTTCACTACGAGCAGTACTTC. The encoded protein is CASSIPGLHYEQYF.

The genes are TRBV30 and TRBJ1-4, with D unresolved. CDR1 and CDR2 from the germline V gene are GTSNPN and SVGIG (reference sequence). This CDR3 contains 13 residues. V was cut by 2 bases and J by 7 bases, with 11 bases left in between. The CDR3 DNA follows: TGTGCCTGGAGTCGGGTCTTAGGTGAAAAACTGTTTTTT. It yields the protein CAWSRVLGEKLFF. Filled out from reference TRBV30 and TRBJ1-4, the complete variable domain reads SQTIHQWPATLVQPVGSPLSLECTVEGTSNPNLYWYRQAAGRGLQLLFYSVGIGQISSEVPQNLSASRPQDRQFILSSKKLLLSDSGFYLCAWSRVLGEKLFFGSGTQLSVL.

This rearrangement joins TRBV4-1 to TRBJ2-3; D is unclear. The germline gives CDR1 MGHRA, CDR2 YSYEKL. Trimming took 3 bases from V and 4 from J, leaving 5 bases between them. This CDR3 spans 12 amino acids. DNA for the CDR3: TGCGCCAGCAGCCACATGGCAGATACGCAGTATTTT. It specifies CASSHMADTQYF.

The chain recombines TRBV5-1 with TRBJ2-3; weak D call: TRBD2 (6 bases). Germline lookup yields CDR1 SGHRS and CDR2 YFSETQ. With 4 bases removed from V and 3 bases from J, the gap between germline ends came to 12 bases. This CDR3 has 14 residues. The CDR3 sequence: CASSHAGGTDTQYF. Here the CDR3 DNA reads TGCGCCAGCAGCCATGCCGGGGGAACAGATACGCAGTATTTT.

The V and J genes are TRBV5-6 and TRBJ2-7; 7 positions match TRBD1. Germline V gene sequence: CDR1 SGHDT, CDR2 YYEEEE. This CDR3 has 15 residues. V dropped 2 bases and J dropped 4; count of bases not matched to a gene: 9. The CDR3, as DNA: TGTGCCAGCAGCTTAATTAGACAGGGATTTTACGAGCAGTACTTC. The encoded protein is CASSLIRQGFYEQYF.

This clone was observed a handful of times. The chain has TRBV6-6 and TRBJ1-5; D gene ambiguous. The germline V gene encodes CDR1 MNHNY and CDR2 SVGAGI (reference sequence). The CDR3 length is 14 residues. Trimming stripped 0 bases from V and 4 bases from J, with 7 bases between. This chain's CDR3 is CASSYSGGNQPQHF. CDR3 bases: TGTGCCAGCAGTTACTCGGGAGGGAATCAGCCCCAGCATTTT.

The rearrangement links TRBV4-1 to TRBJ1-2, with D maybe TRBD1 (5 bases). V was cut by 1 base and J by 4 bases, with 19 bases left in between. The germline V gene encodes CDR1 MGHRA and CDR2 YSYEKL. CDR3 length equals 17 residues. The CDR3 nucleotides read TGCGCCAGCAGCCAAGCTCATGGGACGGACGGCGGCTATGGCTACACCTTC. It yields the protein CASSQAHGTDGGYGYTF.

The chain links TRBV27 to TRBJ2-3, with D possibly matching TRBD1 (6 bases). This CDR3 spans 12 amino acids. Between the trimmed V and J ends, which lost 5 bases and 7 bases, there was a span of 10 bases. Germline V CDR1 and CDR2: MNHEY, SMNVEV (reference sequence). Here the CDR3 reads CASSPTGNTQYF. For the CDR3, the DNA is TGTGCCAGCAGTCCTACAGGGAATACGCAGTATTTT.

The chain couples TRBV6-5 to TRBJ2-4; TRBD2 aligns across 9 bases. Germline loops: CDR1 MNHEY, CDR2 SVGAGI. The CDR3 has 15 residues. Trimming at V came to 5 bases and at J to 7 bases, leaving 9 bases not matched to a gene. This CDR3 reads CASSQLSGGTNIQYF. The CDR3 DNA sequence: TGTGCCAGCAGTCAACTTAGCGGGGGCACGAACATTCAGTACTTC.

The rearrangement joins TRBV10-3 to TRBJ2-7, with D possibly called TRBD1 or TRBD2 (7 bases each). V was cut by 6 bases and J by 0 bases, with 12 bases left in between. Germline V lookup: CDR1 ENHRY, CDR2 SYGVKD. CDR3 length equals 14 residues. CDR3 sequence reads: CAIRGGTASYEQYF. The CDR3 DNA sequence: TGTGCCATCAGGGGGGGGACAGCCTCCTACGAGCAGTACTTC.

This clone was picked up one time. The chain has TRBV7-9 and TRBJ2-1; D possibly corresponds to TRBD1 (6 bases). This CDR3 is built from 17 residues. The germline gives CDR1 SEHNR, CDR2 FQNEAQ (reference sequence). Trimming removed 5 bases from V and 3 bases from J, with 20 bases in between. Here the CDR3 reads CASSQVRSDRSYNEQFF. DNA for the CDR3: TGTGCCAGCAGCCAAGTAAGGAGCGACAGGAGCTACAATGAGCAGTTCTTC.

This CDR3 is CASSATQGSNGYTF. In DNA form, the CDR3 reads TGTGCCAGCAGCGCGACACAGGGATCAAATGGCTACACCTTC. The chain joins TRBV7-9 to TRBJ1-2; weak D call: TRBD1 (6 bases). Trimming took 5 bases from V and 6 from J, leaving 16 bases between them. CDR1 and CDR2 from the germline V gene are SEHNR and FQNEAQ (reference sequence). The CDR3 extends over 14 amino acids.

The genes are TRBV11-2 and TRBJ1-4; 10 positions agree with TRBD1. The V and J ends lost 5 bases and 2 bases, in that order; junction bases with no gene match: 11. The CDR3 is 18 amino acids. The germline CDR1 and CDR2 sequences are SGHAT and FQNNGV. CDR3 protein: CASSTLPGQGRTNEKLFF. CDR3 bases: TGTGCCAGCAGCACCTTACCGGGACAGGGGAGGACTAATGAAAAACTGTTTTTT.